One and the same sample provided the 13 T cell receptor beta chains below, sequenced in a study of blood T cells in healthy people across ages. A J-beta primer mix and a sample-barcoded 5' primer were used in a second PCR of about 7 to 11 cycles. MiXCR, applied by TCRdb to the 5' RACE reads, yields one record per CDR3 protein. Among about 670,000 distinct CDR3 sequences listed, more than 45% were seen once. Input material: blood. These receptors came from a woman of 80 years or more in good health.

V and J are TRBV29-1 and TRBJ2-5, with D perhaps TRBD1 or TRBD2 (5 bases each). The V gene lost 7 bases and the J gene lost 5 bases, with 20 bases spanning the gap. Looked up from germline, CDR1 is SQVTM and CDR2 is ANQGSEA. This CDR3 is built from 14 residues. CDR3 sequence reads: CSGLRQLARETQYF. In DNA form, the CDR3 reads TGCAGCGGTCTGAGACAGCTAGCAAGGGAGACCCAGTACTTC. Filled out from reference TRBV29-1 and TRBJ2-5, the complete variable domain reads SAVISQKPSRDICQRGTSLTIQCQVDSQVTMMFWYRQQPGQSLTLIATANQGSEATYESGFVIDKFPISRPNLTFSTLTVSNMSPEDSSIYLCSGLRQLARETQYFGPGTRLLVL.

A remark on this clonotype: Just one base apart from a much larger clone, this may be a read error. The chain has TRBV3-1 and TRBJ2-5; no clear D gene. Germline lookup yields CDR1 LGHDT and CDR2 YNNKEL (reference sequence). This CDR3 is 14 amino acids long. Here the CDR3 DNA reads TGTGCCGGCAGCCAAGATTACAGACAAGAGACCCAGTACTTC. Its protein product is CAGSQDYRQETQYF.

This clonotype was recorded at least ten times. The V and J genes are TRBV4-1 and TRBJ2-1; D may correspond to TRBD1 or TRBD2 (5 bases each). The germline gives CDR1 MGHRA, CDR2 YSYEKL. The V gene lost 5 bases and the J gene lost 7 bases, with 12 bases spanning the gap. The CDR3 has 13 amino acids. CDR3 in DNA: TGCGCCAGCAGCACAACTAGGGGAAATGAGCAGTTCTTC. It is translated as CASSTTRGNEQFF.

The chain joins TRBV20-1 to TRBJ2-5; 11 bases agree with TRBD2. CDR1 DFQATT and CDR2 SNEGSKA come from the germline V gene (reference sequence). This CDR3 has 16 residues. The V and J ends lost 0 bases and 5 bases, in that order; junction bases with no gene match: 8. The CDR3 nucleotides read TGCAGTGCTAGAGATTCTAGCGGGGGGCGATGGGAGACCCAGTACTTC. Encoded protein: CSARDSSGGRWETQYF.

This clonotype was seen ten or more times. The V call is TRBV6-1, the J call TRBJ2-7, with 9 bases identical to TRBD1. CDR1 and CDR2 from the germline V gene are MNHNS and SASEGT. Germline trimming cut 5 bases from V and 2 bases from J; bases unmatched to any gene: 7. The CDR3 runs 15 residues. In DNA form, the CDR3 reads TGTGCCAGCAGTCTTACCGGGACAGGGCCCTACGAGCAGTACTTC. Translating gives CASSLTGTGPYEQYF.

The chain recombines TRBV4-1 with TRBJ1-1; D gene ambiguous. The V gene lost 0 bases and the J gene lost 7 bases, with 9 bases spanning the gap. The germline V gene encodes CDR1 MGHRA and CDR2 YSYEKL. The CDR3 length is 13 residues. CDR3 bases: TGCGCCAGCAGCCAAGATAGGCGGGGTGAAGCTTTCTTT. As protein: CASSQDRRGEAFF.

The genes are TRBV20-1 and TRBJ2-5, with D tentatively TRBD1 (6 bases). The V and J ends lost 5 bases and 12 bases respectively, with 7 bases between them. The CDR3 sequence is 8 residues long. Per germline, CDR1 DFQATT and CDR2 SNEGSKA (reference sequence). This CDR3 is CSARQEYF. CDR3 DNA: TGCAGTGCTCGACAGGAGTACTTC.

The sample holds many counts of this clonotype. The chain combines TRBV30 with TRBJ2-3, with D unresolved. Germline V gene lookup returns CDR1 GTSNPN and CDR2 SVGIG (reference sequence). The CDR3 length is 12 residues. Trimming removed 2 bases from V and 1 base from J, with 4 bases in between. In nucleotides, the CDR3 is TGTGCCTGGAGTAGGGGCACAGATACGCAGTATTTT. Protein sequence: CAWSRGTDTQYF.

With regard to this clonotype: Just one base apart from a much larger clone, this may be a read error. The V gene is TRBV3-1, the J gene TRBJ2-7, with TRBD2 identical over 11 bases. This CDR3 has 16 amino acids. Germline lookup yields CDR1 LGHDT and CDR2 YNNKEL (reference sequence). Trimming at V came to 1 base and at J to 7 bases, leaving 9 bases not matched to a gene. CDR3 DNA sequence: TGTGCCAGCAGCCAAGGTTTGAGACTAGCGGGAAATGAGCAGTACTTC. Residues: CASSQGLRLAGNEQYF.

V usage is TRBV20-1 and J usage is TRBJ2-7; TRBD1 aligns across 10 bases. This CDR3 region has 14 residues. Germline V CDR1 and CDR2: DFQATT, SNEGSKA (reference sequence). J gave up 1 base and V 1 base, and 1 base lay outside the gene matches. In nucleotides, the CDR3 is TGCAGTGCTAGAGGACAGGGGGCTTCCTACGAGCAGTACTTC. Amino acid sequence: CSARGQGASYEQYF.

This clonotype was detected many times. The chain combines TRBV7-8 with TRBJ2-7, with 7 bases lining up with TRBD1. The ends lost 3 bases at V and 4 bases at J; junction bases unmatched: 3. CDR3 length: 13 residues. The germline gives CDR1 SGHVS, CDR2 FQNEAQ. In DNA, the CDR3 is TGTGCCAGCAGCTTTGGCAGGGGGTACGAGCAGTACTTC. It is translated as CASSFGRGYEQYF. The entire variable domain, with the rest obtained from reference TRBV7-8 and TRBJ2-7, is as follows: GAGVSQSPRYKVAKRGQDVALRCDPISGHVSLFWYQQALGQGPEFLTYFQNEAQLDKSGLPSDRFFAERPEGSVSTLKIQRTQQEDSAVYLCASSFGRGYEQYFGPGTRLTVT.

The chain has TRBV27 and TRBJ2-7, with D perhaps matching TRBD2 (5 bases). CDR1 is MNHEY, CDR2 SMNVEV, per germline (reference sequence). V lost 7 bases to trimming and J lost 1 base, with 20 bases between them. This CDR3 region has 16 residues. In DNA, the CDR3 is TGTGCCAGCAATGCTTTGGGCGGGCCCCGTTCCTACGAGCAGTACTTC. Encoded protein: CASNALGGPRSYEQYF.

The CDR3 loop is CASSYGTKEAFF. DNA for the CDR3: TGTGCCAGCAGTTACGGGACGAAAGAAGCTTTCTTT. V and J are TRBV6-5 and TRBJ1-1, with D possibly TRBD1 on 5 matching bases. The germline gives CDR1 MNHEY, CDR2 SVGAGI. V shed 2 bases and J shed 8 bases, with 9 bases lying between them. The CDR3 is 12 amino acids.